What follows are 30 T cell receptor beta chains derived from one specimen sequenced in a study of T cells after yellow fever vaccination. TCRdb ran MiXCR on the 5' RACE reads and lists one entry per CDR3 protein. The sample shows around 25,000 distinct CDR3 sequences, approximately 4.2% of them seen only once. Source: PBMCs, either bulk or a sorted T-cell subset (CD4+, CD8+, memory, or dextramer-sorted; not recorded which), taken on the day of the yellow fever booster vaccination. The source is a man in his late teens or twenties who received the YFV17D yellow fever vaccine.

In its sample, this clonotype was seen many times. The rearrangement joins TRBV12-3 or TRBV12-4 to TRBJ1-6; D might be TRBD1 (5 bases). CDR3 length: 13 amino acids. Trimming left V 6 bases short and J 9 bases short, with 12 bases between. The CDR3 loop is CASSPGGSSPLHF. Written as DNA, the CDR3 is TGTGCCAGCAGCCCCGGGGGGTCTTCACCCCTCCACTTT.

This clonotype was observed many times. The chain is built from TRBV7-9 and TRBJ1-1, with 9 nucleotides matching TRBD1. Looked up from germline, CDR1 is SEHNR and CDR2 is FQNEAQ (reference sequence). The length of the CDR3 is 15 residues. V lost 4 bases, J lost 1 base, and 4 bases stayed unmatched. Here the CDR3 DNA reads TGTGCCAGCAGCTCTCGGGACAGGGAGAACACTGAAGCTTTCTTT. Translation gives CASSSRDRENTEAFF.

This clonotype was counted only a few times. The genes are TRBV5-4 and TRBJ2-7; D not certain. In germline, CDR1 is SGHNT, CDR2 YYREEE (reference sequence). CDR3 length: 14 residues. V dropped 7 bases and J dropped 0 bases, with 14 bases sitting between them. This CDR3 reads CASRTDQSSYEQYV. The CDR3 DNA reads TGTGCCAGCCGGACGGACCAGAGCTCCTACGAGCAGTACGTC.

This clonotype was counted many times. CDR3 coding DNA: TGCGCCAGCAGCTTAGCACAGGGGTCCAGCACAGATACGCAGTATTTT. It specifies CASSLAQGSSTDTQYF. The chain uses TRBV5-1 and TRBJ2-3; 7 nucleotides line up with TRBD1. The CDR3 has 16 amino acids. Germline CDR1 SGHRS, CDR2 YFSETQ. The V gene end was trimmed by 2 bases and the J gene end by 0 bases; junction bases not matched to a gene: 6.

This rearrangement joins TRBV27 to TRBJ2-3, with 10 nucleotides matching TRBD2. This CDR3 has 15 residues. Germline CDR1 reads MNHEY; CDR2 reads SMNVEV (reference sequence). Germline trimming cut 2 bases from V and 4 bases from J; bases unmatched to any gene: 3. The CDR3 DNA sequence: TGTGCCAGCAGTTTACAGCGGGGGGGCGCAGATACGCAGTATTTT. Translating it yields CASSLQRGGADTQYF.

This clonotype was detected a few times. This sequence joins TRBV4-2 and TRBJ2-6; D unclear. V was pared by 3 bases and J by 0 bases, with 18 bases between. The CDR3 runs 19 residues. Germline V gene data show CDR1 as LGHNA and CDR2 as YNFKEQ. In DNA form, the CDR3 reads TGTGCCAGCAGCCAGGCTAGACCTGGTCGGGCCTCTGGGGCCAACGTCCTGACTTTC. It codes for CASSQARPGRASGANVLTF.

The chain links TRBV4-1 to TRBJ2-5, with TRBD2 matching 13 bases. Germline V gives CDR1 MGHRA, CDR2 YSYEKL. The J segment lost 2 bases and the V segment lost 4 bases, leaving 4 bases of the junction unmatched. This CDR3 has 16 residues. DNA for the CDR3: TGCGCCAGCAGCCTGAGGACTAGCGGGGGTCAAGAGACCCAGTACTTC. As protein: CASSLRTSGGQETQYF.

This clonotype was observed at least ten times. V is TRBV7-8 and J is TRBJ1-2; unclear D gene. V dropped 1 base and J dropped 1 base, with 4 bases sitting between them. Germline-derived CDR1 and CDR2 are SGHVS and FQNEAQ. CDR3 length: 13 residues. The CDR3 bases are TGTGCCAGCAGCTTAGGAGATAACTATGGCTACACCTTC. It yields the protein CASSLGDNYGYTF.

This clonotype was seen repeatedly, ten times or more. The chain couples TRBV5-4 to TRBJ1-2, with D unresolved. The germline V and J ends were trimmed by 0 bases and 5 bases, with 11 bases remaining between them. The CDR3 loop spans 14 amino acids. Germline V gene lookup returns CDR1 SGHNT and CDR2 YYREEE (reference sequence). The CDR3 loop is CASSLAEGRYGYTF. Here the CDR3 DNA reads TGTGCCAGCAGCTTGGCAGAAGGTCGGTATGGCTACACCTTC. The entire variable domain, with the rest obtained from reference TRBV5-4 and TRBJ1-2, is as follows: ETGVTQSPTHLIKTRGQQVTLRCSSQSGHNTVSWYQQALGQGPQFIFQYYREEENGRGNFPPRFSGLQFPNYSSELNVNALELDDSALYLCASSLAEGRYGYTFGSGTRLTVV.

Worth noting for this clonotype: The junction departs from the called germline gene at one end, perhaps through a read error. V usage is TRBV4-1 and J usage is TRBJ2-3; TRBD1 aligns across 12 bases. The CDR3 is 17 amino acids. Germline V CDR1 and CDR2: MGHRA, YSYEKL. The CDR3 here is CASSPGGDRGLPETQYF. The CDR3, as DNA: TGCGCCAGCAGCCCGGGGGGGGACAGGGGGCTCCCAGAGACGCAGTATTTT.

This clonotype is classed as medium-sized. This rearrangement joins TRBV5-1 to TRBJ2-3, with D uncertain. The V gene's germline CDR1 is SGHRS and CDR2 YFSETQ. The CDR3 is 13 residues long. Trimming took 4 bases from V and 1 from J, leaving 7 bases between them. CDR3 in amino acids: CASSPDRTDTQYF. The CDR3 region has the DNA TGCGCCAGCAGCCCCGACCGCACAGATACGCAGTATTTT.

This clonotype has just a few counts. This rearrangement joins TRBV4-3 to TRBJ1-6; D unclear. The CDR3 contains 13 residues. Trimming removed 0 bases from V and 8 bases from J, with 5 bases in between. CDR1 LGHNA and CDR2 YSLEER come from the germline V gene. For the CDR3, the DNA is TGCGCCAGCAGCCAAGAACAGTATTCACCCCTCCACTTT. It is translated as CASSQEQYSPLHF.

This clonotype was observed at least ten times. The chain is built from TRBV7-2 and TRBJ2-2; perhaps TRBD1 as D (5 bases). The CDR3 extends over 16 amino acids. Trimming left V 5 bases short and J 4 bases short, with 17 bases between. Germline CDR1 SGHTA, CDR2 FQGNSA. CDR3 region: CASSGLKGASTGELFF. CDR3 nucleotide sequence: TGTGCCAGCAGCGGCCTAAAAGGGGCGAGCACCGGGGAGCTGTTTTTT. Filled out from reference TRBV7-2 and TRBJ2-2, the complete variable domain reads GAGVSQSPSNKVTEKGKDVELRCDPISGHTALYWYRQSLGQGLEFLIYFQGNSAPDKSGLPSDRFSAERTGGSVSTLTIQRTQQEDSAVYLCASSGLKGASTGELFFGEGSRLTVL.

This clonotype was found many times. This chain links TRBV5-1 with TRBJ1-4; 8 nucleotides match TRBD1. This CDR3 is 14 amino acids long. The J segment lost 5 bases and the V segment lost 0 bases, leaving 0 bases of the junction unmatched. Germline V gene lookup returns CDR1 SGHRS and CDR2 YFSETQ. The DNA of the CDR3 is TGCGCCAGCAGCTTGGACAGGGGGAATGAAAAACTGTTTTTT. It codes for CASSLDRGNEKLFF.

This clonotype was found many times. The chain has TRBV20-1 and TRBJ1-2; 7 bases agree with TRBD1. The ends lost 1 base at V and 4 bases at J; junction bases unmatched: 3. CDR1 and CDR2 from the germline V gene are DFQATT and SNEGSKA (reference sequence). The CDR3 consists of 13 residues. The CDR3 is CSARGWTGYGYTF. CDR3 nucleotides: TGCAGTGCTAGAGGATGGACAGGCTATGGCTACACCTTC.

This clonotype was counted ten times or more. The rearrangement uses TRBV5-1 and TRBJ2-1; D might be TRBD1 (6 bases). V gave up 3 bases and J gave up 2 bases, with 12 bases separating them. This CDR3 is 15 amino acids long. Germline V lookup: CDR1 SGHRS, CDR2 YFSETQ. The CDR3 sequence is CASSSGTKTYNEQFF. CDR3 coding DNA: TGCGCCAGCAGCTCCGGGACAAAGACCTACAATGAGCAGTTCTTC.

In its sample, this clonotype is medium-sized. The chain couples TRBV4-2 to TRBJ2-2; 9 positions match TRBD1. After removal of 1 base from V and 3 bases from J, the junction contained 0 bases not matched to a gene. Germline assignment: CDR1 LGHNA and CDR2 YNFKEQ. This CDR3 region has 15 residues. The CDR3 loop reads CASSQGQGDTGELFF. The CDR3 DNA reads as TGTGCCAGCAGCCAAGGACAGGGGGACACCGGGGAGCTGTTTTTT.

A few counts support this clonotype. This rearrangement joins TRBV24-1 to TRBJ2-1; 7 nucleotides line up with TRBD1. The CDR3 runs 15 residues. Germline CDR1 is KGHDR and CDR2 is SFDVKD. J gave up 8 bases and V 8 bases, and 14 bases lay outside the gene matches. Written as DNA, the CDR3 is TGTGCCACCAATACATTAACAGGGGATCCGGATGAGCAGTTCTTC. Protein: CATNTLTGDPDEQFF.

This clonotype was observed at least ten times. The genes are TRBV4-1 and TRBJ2-1; 9 bases align to TRBD2. From germline, CDR1 is MGHRA and CDR2 YSYEKL. Trimming cost V 0 bases and J 14 bases; bases outside gene matches: 17. The CDR3 covers 17 residues. CDR3 residues: CASSQDHPASGAPKEFF. The CDR3 DNA is TGCGCCAGCAGCCAAGATCACCCAGCTAGCGGGGCTCCTAAGGAGTTCTTC.

This clonotype appeared many times. As DNA, the CDR3 is TGCGCCAGCAGCTTGGTGGTGACAGGGAGCAATCAGCCCCAGCATTTT. This sequence encodes CASSLVVTGSNQPQHF. V is TRBV5-1 and J is TRBJ1-5, with 7 bases lining up with TRBD1. The germline CDR1 and CDR2 sequences are SGHRS and YFSETQ. The V and J ends lost 0 bases and 1 base, in that order; junction bases with no gene match: 4. This CDR3 comprises 16 residues.

This clonotype showed up many times. V is TRBV29-1 and J is TRBJ2-4; D not resolved. With 2 bases removed from V and 3 bases from J, the gap between germline ends came to 11 bases. Germline V gives CDR1 SQVTM, CDR2 ANQGSEA. The length of the CDR3 is 14 residues. In DNA form, the CDR3 reads TGCAGCGTTGAAAAACAGCAGGTCAAAAACATTCAGTACTTC. Amino acid sequence: CSVEKQQVKNIQYF.

Worth noting for this clonotype: A much larger clone differs from this one at a single base, so this may be a read error. The CDR3: CASSYSTSAGELFF. DNA of the CDR3: TGTGCCAGCAGTTACTCGACTAGCGCCGGGGAGCTGTTTTTT. The V gene is TRBV6-2 or TRBV6-3, the J gene TRBJ2-2; TRBD2 agrees at 8 bases. The CDR3 totals 14 residues. Germline CDR1 MNHEY, CDR2 SVGEGT. V lost 0 bases and J lost 6; bases outside the gene matches: 0.

This clonotype was observed many times. The V and J genes are TRBV29-1 and TRBJ2-1, with D perhaps TRBD2 (6 bases). The CDR3 length is 13 residues. The V end lost 6 bases, the J end lost 8 bases, and 17 bases lay between the germline ends. CDR1 is SQVTM, CDR2 ANQGSEA, per germline. Here the CDR3 DNA reads TGCAGCGTCGGAGGGACGTCCCTCCATGAGCAGTTCTTC. Protein sequence: CSVGGTSLHEQFF.

This clonotype was counted at least ten times. This chain joins TRBV7-2 and TRBJ2-1; D remains unclear. Germline-derived CDR1 and CDR2 are SGHTA and FQGNSA. Trimming shortened V by 1 base and J by 9 bases, and 13 bases separated the two germline ends. The length of the CDR3 is 14 residues. The CDR3 DNA sequence: TGTGCCAGCAGCTTAGGTAACGGAAGAGGTGAGCAGTTCTTC. Translated, it gives CASSLGNGRGEQFF.

This clonotype was detected ten times or more. The chain joins TRBV28 to TRBJ2-7, with D maybe TRBD2 (7 bases). V lost 7 bases and J lost 4, with 17 bases in between. The CDR3 totals 14 residues. Germline-derived CDR1 and CDR2 are MDHEN and SYDVKM. This chain's CDR3 is CASTMGGTPYEQYV. The CDR3, as DNA: TGTGCCAGCACGATGGGAGGGACACCTTACGAGCAGTACGTC.

This chain joins TRBV30 and TRBJ2-2, with D possibly matching TRBD2 (6 bases). CDR3 size: 15 residues. V was cut by 0 bases and J by 5 bases, with 13 bases left in between. Germline CDR1 is GTSNPN and CDR2 is SVGIG (reference sequence). DNA of the CDR3: TGTGCCTGGAGTGTACCCGGGGGATGGACCGGGGAGCTGTTTTTT. Protein sequence: CAWSVPGGWTGELFF.

This clonotype appeared many times. V usage is TRBV12-3 or TRBV12-4 and J usage is TRBJ2-4; D is perhaps TRBD1 (6 bases). This CDR3 is built from 14 residues. V lost 7 bases and J lost 8, with 18 bases in between. This CDR3 is CASKLRGSVDIQYF. DNA of the CDR3: TGTGCCAGCAAATTAAGGGGGTCTGTTGACATTCAGTACTTC.

This clonotype has just a few counts. The J gene is TRBJ2-3, the V gene TRBV5-1; no reliable D call. Germline V gives CDR1 SGHRS, CDR2 YFSETQ. The length of the CDR3 is 15 residues. With 0 bases removed from V and 1 base from J, the gap between germline ends came to 9 bases. Here the CDR3 DNA reads TGCGCCAGCAGCTTGGGGGTAGGCCGCACAGATACGCAGTATTTT. Residues: CASSLGVGRTDTQYF.

The rearrangement joins TRBV10-3 to TRBJ1-5; TRBD1 agrees at 7 bases. The V gene's germline CDR1 is ENHRY and CDR2 SYGVKD. The CDR3 has 15 residues. V dropped 3 bases and J dropped 4; count of bases not matched to a gene: 6. The CDR3 DNA sequence: TGTGCCATCAGTGAACCCGGGACAGATAATCAGCCCCAGCATTTT. It encodes CAISEPGTDNQPQHF.

Many counts were recorded for this clonotype. V is TRBV7-3 and J is TRBJ2-2; no definite D call. The length of the CDR3 is 16 residues. CDR1 and CDR2 from the germline V gene are SGHTA and FQGTGA. V was pared by 3 bases and J by 1 base, with 12 bases between. CDR3 in amino acids: CASSFVHTGNTGELFF. The DNA for the CDR3 is TGTGCCAGCAGCTTTGTGCATACTGGGAACACCGGGGAGCTGTTTTTT.